The 10 T cell receptor beta chains in this list originate from one sample, sequenced in a study of blood T cell repertoires in COVID-19. Method: immunoSEQ multiplex PCR; TCRdb's copy keeps in-frame clones and lacks some. Among 300,000 or so clones listed, 80% to 90% were seen once. What was sequenced was peripheral blood. These receptors were collected from a woman between 35 and 50 years old with acute or convalescent COVID-19.

This clone was picked up a small number of times. The chain carries TRBV6-2 or TRBV6-3 and TRBJ1-4; 12 bases line up with TRBD1. The CDR3 has 15 residues. Per germline, CDR1 MNHEY and CDR2 SVGEGT. The V gene end was trimmed by 0 bases and the J gene end by 8 bases; junction bases not matched to a gene: 1. The CDR3 bases are TGTGCCAGCAGTTACTCCGGGACAGGGGGCGAAAAACTGTTTTTT. This gives the protein CASSYSGTGGEKLFF.

There are a few counts of this clone. This same CDR3 is encoded by further DNA sequences in the sample. The chain carries TRBV19 and TRBJ1-1, with TRBD1 matching over 8 bases. This CDR3 contains 14 residues. V shed 4 bases, J shed 5 bases, and the junction held 6 bases outside the gene matches. CDR1 is LNHDA, CDR2 SQIVND, per germline (reference sequence). The CDR3 protein is CASSTTGGGTEAFF. As DNA, the CDR3 is TGTGCCAGTAGTACAACAGGGGGGGGTACTGAAGCTTTCTTT.

The chain couples TRBV2 to TRBJ2-5; 7 nucleotides match TRBD2. The length of the CDR3 is 14 residues. V gave up 7 bases and J gave up 2 bases; unmatched junction bases: 7. Germline CDR1 is SNHLY and CDR2 is FYNNEI. In DNA form, the CDR3 reads TGTGCCAGCACCGGAGCTAGCGGACAAGAGACCCAGTACTTC. Its protein product is CASTGASGQETQYF.

The chain employs TRBV7-2 and TRBJ1-1, with TRBD1 as a possible D gene (6 bases). This CDR3 spans 14 amino acids. V was cut by 4 bases and J by 1 base, with 10 bases left in between. Germline V gene lookup returns CDR1 SGHTA and CDR2 FQGNSA. The CDR3: CASSYLTGNTEAFF. The DNA of the CDR3 is TGTGCCAGCAGCTACCTGACAGGGAACACTGAAGCTTTCTTT.

The V and J genes are TRBV18 and TRBJ1-2; a weak D match, TRBD1 (6 bases). The germline V and J ends were trimmed by 3 bases and 8 bases, with 16 bases remaining between them. Germline CDR1 and CDR2: KGHSH and LQKENI. CDR3 length equals 14 residues. The chain's CDR3 is CASSPGERGAGYTF. CDR3 in DNA: TGTGCCAGCTCACCCGGAGAACGGGGGGCCGGCTACACCTTC.

CDR3 amino acids: CASSYGAVEKLFF. The CDR3 DNA is TGTGCCAGCAGTTACGGGGCAGTTGAAAAACTGTTTTTT. This chain links TRBV6-6 with TRBJ1-4, with a weak D call TRBD1 (5 bases). The CDR3 is 13 residues long. The V gene's germline CDR1 is MNHNY and CDR2 SVGAGI (reference sequence). With 2 bases removed from V and 7 bases from J, the gap between germline ends came to 8 bases.

This clone was observed a single time. The V gene is TRBV5-4, the J gene TRBJ1-2, with 7 positions matching TRBD1. The CDR3 contains 14 residues. CDR1 is SGHNT and CDR2 is YYREEE in the germline V gene (reference sequence). V dropped 7 bases and J dropped 4; count of bases not matched to a gene: 10. CDR3 protein: CASYETGTVYGYTF. The CDR3 DNA reads as TGTGCCAGCTACGAAACGGGGACAGTCTATGGCTACACCTTC.

This clone appeared a single time. V gene TRBV11-2 combines with J gene TRBJ1-2, with TRBD1 identical over 7 bases. The V gene's germline CDR1 is SGHAT and CDR2 FQNNGV. Losses at the gene ends were 1 base for V and 4 bases for J; bases not matched to a gene: 6. This CDR3 is built from 15 residues. CDR3 coding DNA: TGTGCCAGCAGCTTAGGCCCCACAGGGGTCTATGGCTACACCTTC. It codes for CASSLGPTGVYGYTF.

The J gene is TRBJ1-6, the V gene TRBV2; no definite D call. The germline V and J ends were trimmed by 3 bases and 0 bases, with 6 bases remaining between them. Germline-derived CDR1 and CDR2 are SNHLY and FYNNEI. This CDR3 spans 15 amino acids. The chain's CDR3 is CASSEEGSYNSPLHF. The CDR3 region has the DNA TGTGCCAGCAGTGAGGAGGGCTCCTATAATTCACCCCTCCACTTT.

This chain connects TRBV7-9 to TRBJ1-1; D ambiguous. Per germline, CDR1 SEHNR and CDR2 FQNEAQ (reference sequence). The V end lost 7 bases, the J end lost 0 bases, and 9 bases lay between the germline ends. The CDR3 length is 13 residues. The CDR3: CASTAYMNTEAFF. CDR3 bases: TGTGCCAGCACGGCATACATGAACACTGAAGCTTTCTTT.